This is a list of T cell receptor beta chains from one sample in a study of PD-1 blockade in classical Hodgkin lymphoma. Assay used: immunoSEQ multiplex PCR; TCRdb lists only in-frame clones, some missing. The sample yields under 25,000 clones, roughly 72% seen once. The source was peripheral blood mononuclear cells (PBMCs), collected before the fourth cycle of nivolumab. The receptors derive from a human donor with classical Hodgkin lymphoma. Each CDR3 is given with its conserved first and last residue. Each record gives: V gene, CDR3 length, J gene, D gene, clone size, CDR3 DNA, CDR3 protein. The D gene is left open where the match is weak. Clone size, where shown, is once, few, many, or a class for clones that have expanded.

v_gene: TRBV6-5
len: 13
j_gene: TRBJ2-1
d_gene: NA
abundance: NA
CDR3nt: TGTGCCAGCAGTTACGGGGTAACAATGAAGCAGTTCTTC
CDR3aa: CASSYGVTMKQFF

v_gene: TRBV19
len: 13
j_gene: TRBJ1-1
d_gene: NA
abundance: NA
CDR3nt: TGTGCCAGTAGTATAGTCTTGGGGATTGAAGCTTTCTTT
CDR3aa: CASSIVLGIEAFF

v_gene: TRBV15
len: 13
j_gene: TRBJ2-7
d_gene: NA
abundance: few
CDR3nt: TGTGCCACCACACGGGACTTGACCTACGAGCAGTACTTC
CDR3aa: CATTRDLTYEQYF

v_gene: TRBV10-3
len: 13
j_gene: TRBJ1-1
d_gene: NA
abundance: NA
CDR3nt: TGTGCCATCAGTGAGGGGATGAACACTGAAGCTTTCTTT
CDR3aa: CAISEGMNTEAFF

v_gene: TRBV6-5
len: 13
j_gene: TRBJ1-2
d_gene: NA
abundance: NA
CDR3nt: TGTGCCAGCAGTAAAGGACAGTTCTATGGCTACACCTTC
CDR3aa: CASSKGQFYGYTF

v_gene: TRBV6-1
len: 16
j_gene: TRBJ2-7
d_gene: TRBD2
abundance: NA
CDR3nt: TGTGCCAGCAGTGACCTCGGGACTAGCGGGAGCTACGAGCAGTACTTC
CDR3aa: CASSDLGTSGSYEQYF

v_gene: TRBV27
len: 21
j_gene: TRBJ2-7
d_gene: NA
abundance: once
CDR3nt: TGTGCCAGCTCTGTTGGATCCTCCGAGAGGGCCCGAGGGGGGGTCGATCGGCGGCAGTACTTC
CDR3aa: CASSVGSSERARGGVDRRQYF

v_gene: TRBV5-8
len: 14
j_gene: TRBJ1-2
d_gene: NA
abundance: NA
CDR3nt: TGTGCCAGCAGCTTGTTACAGCGCAACTATGGCTACACCTTC
CDR3aa: CASSLLQRNYGYTF

v_gene: TRBV7-6
len: 17
j_gene: TRBJ1-4
d_gene: NA
abundance: once
CDR3nt: TGTGCCAGCAGCCGAAGAGCACTGGACCCTGAGGGTGAAAAACTGTTTTTT
CDR3aa: CASSRRALDPEGEKLFF

v_gene: TRBV29-1
len: 15
j_gene: TRBJ2-3
d_gene: TRBD2
abundance: NA
CDR3nt: TGCAGCGTGATCACTAGCGGGCCTAGCACAGATACGCAGTATTTT
CDR3aa: CSVITSGPSTDTQYF

v_gene: TRBV21-1
len: 14
j_gene: TRBJ2-7
d_gene: NA
abundance: NA
CDR3nt: TGTGCCAGCAGCACGGGACTACCCAACTACGAGCAGTACTTC
CDR3aa: CASSTGLPNYEQYF

v_gene: TRBV7-7
len: 14
j_gene: TRBJ2-1
d_gene: TRBD2
abundance: NA
CDR3nt: TGTGCCAGCAGCCCCGGGGGGACCAACGATGAGCAGTTCTTC
CDR3aa: CASSPGGTNDEQFF